The present T cell receptor (beta chain) was sequenced within a study of read filtering for tumor transcriptome and immune sequencing. The library was built from around 400 ng RNA with molecular barcoded adaptors for alpha/delta and beta/gamma chains. TCRdb analysed the reads with MiXCR anew, one entry per CDR3 protein. The repertoire holds 25,000 to 35,000 distinct CDR3 sequences, with approximately 18% as singletons. Notes on the study in general: Compared with RNA-seq, IR-seq gave much higher clonotype depth and reliability.

The V end lost 1 base, the J end lost 7 bases, and 18 bases lay between the germline ends. Germline V lookup: CDR1 LNHNV, CDR2 YYDKDF (reference sequence). The length of the CDR3 is 16 residues. Ten or more counts support this clonotype. Its antigen remains unknown. The receptor was isolated from a donor at least 40 years old with multiple myeloma. The rearrangement links TRBV15 to TRBJ2-3; maybe TRBD2 (6 bases). The sequenced material came from a population of CD138-negative cells sorted from bone marrow. The CDR3 spells CATSRVGSGEVNTQYF. The CDR3 coding sequence is TGTGCCACCAGCAGAGTGGGTTCCGGGGAGGTAAATACGCAGTATTTT.